One sample yielded the 10 T cell receptor beta chains listed below, sequenced in a study of TIL therapy for anti-PD-1-resistant metastatic lung cancer. The time point: pre-treatment sample, taken before nivolumab and TIL therapy. This was the immunoSEQ v3 assay. Here immunoSEQ multiplex PCR was the method, and the copy in TCRdb shows in-frame clones only, minus some. The data contain approximately 47,000 clones, approximately 86% of them singletons. Specimen: blood, collected at baseline. Every receptor here comes from a person between 25 and 79 years old with non-small cell lung cancer.

This chain links TRBV6-5 with TRBJ1-1; 8 nucleotides match TRBD1. The V and J ends lost 2 bases and 8 bases, in that order; junction bases with no gene match: 1. The germline gives CDR1 MNHEY, CDR2 SVGAGI. This CDR3 has 12 amino acids. DNA for the CDR3: TGTGCCAGCAGTTACCACAGGGGGGAAGCTTTCTTT. Its translation is CASSYHRGEAFF.

The chain carries TRBV30 and TRBJ2-5; no definite D call. Trimming removed 2 bases at V and 5 bases at J, with 9 bases between. Looked up from germline, CDR1 is GTSNPN and CDR2 is SVGIG (reference sequence). The CDR3 is made up of 12 amino acids. The CDR3: CAWSPTRETQYF. The CDR3 nucleotides read TGTGCCTGGAGTCCCACCAGGGAGACCCAGTACTTC.

The CDR3 reads CAWSEGGGHTGELFF. DNA for the CDR3: TGTGCCTGGAGTGAGGGCGGGGGACACACCGGGGAGCTGTTTTTT. The chain links TRBV30 to TRBJ2-2, with 7 bases fitting TRBD2. The CDR3 totals 15 residues. From germline, CDR1 is GTSNPN and CDR2 SVGIG (reference sequence). V shed 1 base, J shed 3 bases, and the junction held 5 bases outside the gene matches. Full variable domain (remainder filled in from reference TRBV30 and TRBJ2-2): SQTIHQWPATLVQPVGSPLSLECTVEGTSNPNLYWYRQAAGRGLQLLFYSVGIGQISSEVPQNLSASRPQDRQFILSSKKLLLSDSGFYLCAWSEGGGHTGELFFGEGSRLTVL.

The genes are TRBV20-1 and TRBJ2-1; D gene unclear. There are 12 residues in the CDR3. V lost 3 bases and J lost 6, with 9 bases in between. Germline CDR1 and CDR2: DFQATT and SNEGSKA (reference sequence). The DNA for the CDR3 is TGCAGTGCTAGTGGGGTTACCAATGAGCAGTTCTTC. Amino acid sequence: CSASGVTNEQFF.

This clone appeared a single time. The genes are TRBV3-1 (or the pseudogene TRBV3-2) and TRBJ2-3; D could derive from TRBD1 or TRBD2 (5 bases each). The V gene lost 4 bases and the J gene lost 3 bases, with 20 bases spanning the gap. This CDR3 spans 17 amino acids. Germline assignment: CDR1 LGHDT and CDR2 YNNKEL (reference sequence). CDR3 sequence: CASSLIGTNGSTDTQYF. The CDR3 DNA is TGTGCCAGCAGCCTTATAGGGACCAATGGATCGACAGATACGCAGTATTTT.

The CDR3 loop reads CAWKQGYNSYEQYF. The CDR3 DNA follows: TGTGCCTGGAAACAGGGTTACAACTCCTACGAGCAGTACTTC. This rearrangement joins TRBV30 to TRBJ2-7, with TRBD1 as a possible D gene (6 bases). The length of the CDR3 is 14 residues. Germline loops: CDR1 GTSNPN, CDR2 SVGIG (reference sequence). Trimming removed 4 bases at V and 0 bases at J, with 13 bases between.

The V and J genes are TRBV10-3 and TRBJ1-5; maybe TRBD1 (5 bases). The CDR3 totals 14 residues. Germline lookup yields CDR1 ENHRY and CDR2 SYGVKD. V dropped 4 bases and J dropped 3 bases, with 10 bases sitting between them. CDR3 protein: CAISAGRNNQPQHF. CDR3 DNA: TGTGCCATCAGTGCGGGACGTAACAATCAGCCCCAGCATTTT.

The chain is built from TRBV10-3 and TRBJ2-5; 8 bases fit TRBD1. Unmatched junction bases numbered 4, after V lost 0 bases and J lost 4 bases. The CDR3 extends over 15 amino acids. Germline V gene data show CDR1 as ENHRY and CDR2 as SYGVKD. The CDR3 reads CAISESGGQGETQYF. The DNA of the CDR3 is TGTGCCATCAGTGAGTCTGGAGGACAGGGAGAGACCCAGTACTTC.

The chain joins TRBV6-1 to TRBJ2-7; the D is unclear. V was clipped by 1 base and J by 3 bases, with 13 bases between them. This CDR3 has 15 residues. The germline V gene encodes CDR1 MNHNS and CDR2 SASEGT. The chain's CDR3 is CASSEGPLVGYEQYF. The CDR3 DNA follows: TGTGCCAGCAGTGAAGGCCCGCTCGTGGGCTACGAGCAGTACTTC.

The chain recombines TRBV7-9 with TRBJ1-4; D uncertain. This CDR3 region has 14 residues. Trimming pared 1 base from V and 4 bases from J, leaving 7 bases between. Looked up from germline, CDR1 is SEHNR and CDR2 is FQNEAQ (reference sequence). The CDR3: CASSLGAVNEKLFF. The CDR3 nucleotides are TGTGCCAGCAGCTTAGGGGCAGTTAATGAAAAACTGTTTTTT.